The 4 T cell receptor beta chains given below trace back to one sample, sequenced in a study of blood T cell repertoires in COVID-19. Profiling relied on immunoSEQ multiplex PCR, and the TCRdb table lists in-frame clones only, not all of them. There are 150,000 or so clones in the sample; about 89% occur only once, and over 2.5% lies in the top ten. Sequenced: peripheral blood. The receptors stem from a man between 60 and 75 years old with active or convalescent COVID-19.

This clone was seen just once. The chain employs TRBV4-1 and TRBJ2-7, with D perhaps TRBD1 (5 bases). The CDR3 consists of 14 residues. Germline CDR1 and CDR2: MGHRA and YSYEKL. Trimming shortened V by 1 base and J by 2 bases, and 9 bases separated the two germline ends. The CDR3 DNA follows: TGCGCCAGCAGCCAAGTCGGCAGGGCCTACGAGCAGTACTTC. Protein sequence: CASSQVGRAYEQYF.

The chain has TRBV19 and TRBJ1-5, with unresolved D. Germline V gene data show CDR1 as LNHDA and CDR2 as SQIVND (reference sequence). Trimming cost V 7 bases and J 5 bases, with 9 bases left between them. The length of the CDR3 is 12 residues. CDR3: CASNSQDQPQHF. The CDR3 nucleotides are TGTGCCAGTAACAGCCAAGATCAGCCCCAGCATTTT.

In the case of this clone: Other DNA sequences within the sample encode an identical CDR3. The chain couples TRBV3-1 (or the pseudogene TRBV3-2) to TRBJ2-5; 8 bases map to TRBD2. The CDR3 runs 17 residues. With V trimmed by 4 bases and J by 2 bases, 12 bases remained unmatched. Germline loops: CDR1 LGHDT, CDR2 YNNKEL (reference sequence). The chain's CDR3 is CASSRNLGGENQETQYF. CDR3 nucleotide sequence: TGTGCCAGCAGCCGAAACCTCGGGGGGGAGAATCAAGAGACCCAGTACTTC.

V is TRBV5-6 and J is TRBJ1-5; D is ambiguous. V lost 1 base, J lost 4 bases, and 6 bases lay in between. This CDR3 comprises 13 residues. Germline V gives CDR1 SGHDT, CDR2 YYEEEE. For the CDR3, the DNA is TGTGCCAGCAGCTTGTTCCTTAATCAGCCCCAGCATTTT. It translates to CASSLFLNQPQHF. The whole variable domain, filled in from reference TRBV5-6 and TRBJ1-5, reads DAGVTQSPTHLIKTRGQQVTLRCSPKSGHDTVSWYQQALGQGPQFIFQYYEEEERQRGNFPDRFSGHQFPNYSSELNVNALLLGDSALYLCASSLFLNQPQHFGDGTRLSIL.